These T cell receptor beta chains were read from a single sample in a study of cytomegalovirus exposure and HLA in healthy donors. Profiled with immunoSEQ multiplex PCR; TCRdb holds only in-frame clones, not every one. The sample records more than 90,000 clones, about 76% being singletons. Input material: PBMCs. Every receptor here comes from a man aged 35-49 years in good health and CMV-seropositive. The CDR3 runs from the conserved cysteine through the conserved F or W. A D gene is named only where the DNA matches it firmly. Part of the rows lack a size; the others show once, few, many or a class for expanded clones.

TRBJ2-7,TRBV5-1,NA,TRBD2,CASSLTSGGLYEQYF,TGCGCCAGCAGCTTGACTAGCGGGGGATTATACGAGCAGTACTTC
TRBJ2-5,TRBV29-1,NA,NA,CSVVFGLAVSETQYF,TGCAGCGTTGTCTTTGGGCTAGCCGTGTCGGAGACCCAGTACTTC
TRBJ2-5,TRBV6-1,NA,NA,CASSIGEGMAQYF,TGTGCCAGCAGTATCGGGGAAGGGATGGCCCAGTACTTC
TRBJ2-5,TRBV5-1,once,TRBD1,CASTGTGARETQYF,TGCGCCAGCACAGGGACAGGGGCCCGGGAGACCCAGTACTTC
TRBJ2-4,TRBV19,once,TRBD2,CASSMTSGSHIAKNIQYF,TGTGCCAGTAGTATGACTAGCGGGAGCCACATAGCCAAAAACATTCAGTACTTC
TRBJ2-5,TRBV5-1,few,TRBD2,CASHSVAGEETQYF,TGCGCCAGCCATTCCGTAGCGGGCGAGGAGACCCAGTACTTC
TRBJ1-4,TRBV9,NA,TRBD1,CASSPQQGDEKLFF,TGTGCCAGCAGCCCCCAACAGGGGGATGAAAAACTGTTTTTT
TRBJ2-1,TRBV10-1,NA,TRBD2,CASSRSGGYNEQFF,TGCGCCAGCAGTCGTAGCGGGGGCTACAATGAGCAGTTCTTC
TRBJ2-3,TRBV2,NA,TRBD2,CASVRIASGGPPDTQYF,TGTGCCAGCGTACGAATCGCTAGCGGGGGGCCCCCAGATACGCAGTATTTT
TRBJ2-2,TRBV9,NA,NA,CASSVFPGGAGELFF,TGTGCCAGCAGCGTATTCCCCGGGGGTGCCGGGGAGCTGTTTTTT
TRBJ1-5,TRBV9,many,NA,CASSVDGSNQPQHF,TGTGCCAGCAGCGTAGACGGTAGCAATCAGCCCCAGCATTTT
TRBJ1-3,TRBV10-3,few,NA,CAIGGRRSGNTIYF,TGTGCCATCGGGGGCAGACGCTCTGGAAACACCATATATTTT
TRBJ2-7,TRBV7-2,few,TRBD2,CASRVYGGRDEQYF,TGTGCCAGCAGGGTCTATGGGGGGAGGGACGAGCAGTACTTC
TRBJ1-6,TRBV5-4,NA,NA,CASSSTTSGFPSPLHF,TGTGCCAGCAGCTCCACTACTTCGGGGTTTCCTTCACCCCTCCACTTT
TRBJ2-3,TRBV5-1,NA,TRBD2,CASSNGTSGGHTQYF,TGCGCCAGCAGTAACGGAACTAGCGGGGGGCATACGCAGTATTTT
TRBJ1-5,TRBV27,NA,NA,CASSFNRVGNQPQHF,TGTGCCAGCAGTTTTAACAGGGTTGGCAATCAGCCCCAGCATTTT
TRBJ2-7,TRBV19,NA,NA,CASSTHRGGPYEQYF,TGTGCCAGTAGTACCCACAGGGGAGGACCCTACGAGCAGTACTTC
TRBJ2-1,TRBV11-2,NA,TRBD2,CASRPITSGSHNEQFF,TGTGCCAGCAGGCCTATTACTAGCGGTTCTCACAATGAGCAGTTCTTC
TRBJ1-4,TRBV4-1,NA,NA,CASSQGAGSTNEKLFF,TGCGCCAGCAGCCAAGGAGCAGGTTCAACTAATGAAAAACTGTTTTTT
TRBJ2-1,TRBV5-1,NA,TRBD2,CASSPGTISYNEQFF,TGCGCCAGCAGCCCGGGGACTATCTCCTACAATGAGCAGTTCTTC
TRBJ1-2,TRBV2,NA,TRBD1,CASSRARTGGLIGYTF,TGTGCCAGCAGCAGGGCGAGGACAGGGGGCCTGATCGGCTACACCTTC
TRBJ1-1,TRBV11-2,NA,NA,CASSLQGTEAFF,TGTGCCAGCAGCCTTCAGGGAACTGAAGCTTTCTTT
TRBJ2-5,TRBV28,NA,NA,CASSFPPVETQYF,TGTGCCAGCAGTTTCCCTCCGGTTGAGACCCAGTACTTC
TRBJ2-2,TRBV15,NA,NA,CATSRGFRNTGELFF,TGTGCCACCAGCAGAGGATTCAGAAACACCGGGGAGCTGTTTTTT
TRBJ2-1,TRBV29-1,NA,TRBD1,CSVLDREYNEQFF,TGCAGCGTTTTAGACAGGGAATACAATGAGCAGTTCTTC
TRBJ1-1,TRBV12-5,NA,NA,CASLDSLNTEAFF,TGTGCTAGTCTCGACAGCCTGAACACTGAAGCTTTCTTT
TRBJ2-3,TRBV9,NA,NA,CASSVGSYSDTQYF,TGTGCCAGCAGCGTAGGGAGTTATTCCGATACGCAGTATTTT
TRBJ2-7,TRBV7-8,NA,TRBD2,CASSLGSLAGTYEQYF,TGTGCCAGCAGCTTAGGGTCCCTAGCGGGGACCTACGAGCAGTACTTC
TRBJ1-5,TRBV5-4,few,NA,CASSFGTKQPQHF,TGTGCCAGCAGCTTCGGGACAAAGCAGCCCCAGCATTTT
TRBJ2-2,TRBV27,NA,NA,CASSWQGQDGELFF,TGTGCCAGCAGTTGGCAGGGGCAGGACGGGGAGCTGTTTTTT
TRBJ1-5,TRBV4-1,NA,NA,CASSQTWDQPQHF,TGCGCCAGCAGCCAGACATGGGATCAGCCCCAGCATTTT
TRBJ1-5,TRBV10-3,NA,TRBD1,CAISAGQGGDQPQHF,TGTGCCATCAGTGCGGGACAGGGGGGGGACCAGCCCCAGCATTTT
TRBJ1-2,TRBV28,NA,NA,CATGARGEGYTF,TGTGCCACCGGGGCACGGGGGGAAGGCTACACCTTC
TRBJ1-2,TRBV2,NA,TRBD1,CASSEQRGTGGYSGYTF,TGTGCCAGCAGCGAACAGAGGGGGACAGGGGGCTACTCTGGCTACACCTTC
TRBJ2-7,TRBV7-6,NA,TRBD1,CASSSDRGGEQYF,TGTGCCAGCAGCTCAGACAGGGGGGGTGAGCAGTACTTC
TRBJ2-7,TRBV27,NA,TRBD2,CASRQAAGGSGEQYF,TGTGCCAGCAGGCAGGCGGCGGGAGGATCTGGTGAGCAGTACTTC
TRBJ2-5,TRBV6-6,NA,NA,CASSYGIVSETQYF,TGTGCCAGCAGTTACGGTATAGTTTCGGAGACCCAGTACTTC